This is a list of T cell receptor beta chains from one sample in a study of blood T cell repertoires in COVID-19. Assay used: immunoSEQ multiplex PCR; TCRdb lists only in-frame clones, some missing. Of 200,000 to 300,000 clones listed, around 89% were seen once; the top ten hold 0.95% to 1.5%. Sample: PBMCs or T cells enriched from blood (not recorded which). The receptors were sampled from a woman between 40 and 50 years old with acute COVID-19. The CDR3 runs from the conserved cysteine through the conserved F or W. The D gene is left open where the match is weak. Where a row states a size, it is once, few, many or the class of an expanded clone; other rows omit it.

j_call d_call v_call clone_size cdr3_aa cdr3_nt
TRBJ2-1 TRBD2 TRBV20-1 NA CSASVTSSGDEQFF TGCAGTGCTAGTGTGACTAGCTCGGGAGATGAGCAGTTCTTC
TRBJ2-3 NA TRBV2 NA CASSLNTYTQYF TGTGCCAGCAGCCTTAATACTTATACGCAGTATTTT
TRBJ2-3 NA TRBV20-1 NA CSARAGDTQYF TGCAGTGCTAGAGCGGGGGATACGCAGTATTTT
TRBJ1-5 NA TRBV10-3 NA CAISEVASTGGSNQPQHF TGTGCCATCAGTGAGGTAGCGAGTACGGGGGGAAGCAATCAGCCCCAGCATTTT
TRBJ1-5 NA TRBV19 NA CASSRTAYSNQPQHF TGTGCCAGTAGTAGGACAGCCTATAGCAATCAGCCCCAGCATTTT
TRBJ1-1 NA TRBV7-9 NA CASSREMNTEAFF TGTGCCAGCAGCCGCGAGATGAACACTGAAGCTTTCTTT
TRBJ1-1 TRBD1 TRBV18 NA CASSPSTGNTEAFF TGTGCCAGCTCACCCTCGACAGGGAATACTGAAGCTTTCTTT
TRBJ2-1 TRBD2 TRBV3-1/TRBV3-2 NA CASSQVRSGGGLFF TGTGCCAGCAGCCAAGTAAGGTCGGGAGGAGGACTGTTCTTC
TRBJ1-1 NA TRBV27 many CASSKDQVNTEAFF TGTGCCAGCAGTAAAGATCAGGTGAACACTGAAGCTTTCTTT
TRBJ1-1 NA TRBV6-6 NA CASSTQGLNTEAFF TGTGCCAGCAGCACACAGGGATTGAACACTGAAGCTTTCTTT
TRBJ1-1 NA TRBV19 NA CASSVLGGGDAFF TGTGCCAGTAGTGTCCTTGGGGGAGGGGACGCTTTCTTT
TRBJ1-5 NA TRBV10-3 once CAISEPGHSNQPQHF TGTGCCATCAGTGAGCCGGGACATAGTAATCAGCCCCAGCATTTT
TRBJ2-2 TRBD1 TRBV9 NA CASSVGTGYAELFF TGTGCCAGCAGCGTCGGGACAGGGTATGCGGAGCTGTTTTTT
TRBJ2-1 TRBD2 TRBV6-9 NA CASSCQREGRNEQFF TGTGCCAGCAGTTGTCAGCGGGAGGGTAGGAATGAGCAGTTCTTC
TRBJ2-1 NA TRBV18 NA CASSPPGAGMGNEQFF TGTGCCAGCTCACCACCGGGGGCAGGGATGGGCAATGAGCAGTTCTTC
TRBJ1-1 TRBD1 TRBV28 NA CASGIGQALNTEAFF TGTGCCAGCGGCATCGGACAGGCCTTGAACACTGAAGCTTTCTTT
TRBJ1-1 NA TRBV9 NA CASSVSRGGTEAFF TGTGCCAGCAGCGTAAGTCGGGGAGGGACTGAAGCTTTCTTT
TRBJ2-2 TRBD2 TRBV3-1/TRBV3-2 NA CASSQVSGRALNATMSGELFF TGTGCCAGCAGCCAAGTTAGCGGGAGGGCCTTAAACGCGACGATGTCCGGGGAGCTGTTTTTT
TRBJ2-1 NA TRBV13 NA CASSLQGSYNEQFF TGTGCCAGCAGCTTACAGGGATCATACAATGAGCAGTTCTTC
TRBJ1-1 TRBD1 TRBV7-2 NA CASSPRGPNLEAFF TGTGCCAGCAGCCCGAGGGGGCCCAATCTTGAAGCTTTCTTT
TRBJ2-6 NA TRBV18 NA CASSPPNSGANVLTF TGTGCCAGCTCACCACCCAACTCTGGGGCCAACGTCCTGACTTTC
TRBJ1-1 TRBD1 TRBV28 NA CASSLVFNWGQATEAFF TGTGCCAGCAGTTTAGTCTTTAACTGGGGACAGGCCACTGAAGCTTTCTTT
TRBJ2-2 TRBD1 TRBV5-1 NA CASSSPTLRGQNTGELFF TGCGCCAGCAGCTCACCAACTTTAAGGGGGCAGAACACCGGGGAGCTGTTTTTT
TRBJ1-1 TRBD1 TRBV7-2 NA CASSLDRQGTEAFF TGTGCCAGCAGCTTAGATCGACAGGGGACTGAAGCTTTCTTT
TRBJ1-2 TRBD1 TRBV25-1 NA CASSGGTGYGYTF TGTGCCAGCAGTGGCGGGACAGGCTATGGCTACACCTTC
TRBJ2-3 TRBD1 TRBV7-2 once CASSLVVRAGGADTQYF TGTGCCAGCAGCTTAGTCGTGAGGGCAGGGGGTGCAGATACGCAGTATTTT
TRBJ2-5 NA TRBV28 NA CASSSMDTTQETQYF TGTGCCAGCAGTTCCATGGACACTACACAAGAGACCCAGTACTTC
TRBJ2-7 NA TRBV3-1/TRBV3-2 once CASSQSEGSYEQYF TGTGCCAGCAGTCAATCGGAGGGCTCCTACGAGCAGTACTTC
TRBJ1-1 NA TRBV5-5 NA CASSLAPISTEAFF TGTGCCAGCAGCTTGGCCCCCATCAGCACTGAAGCTTTCTTT
TRBJ1-5 NA TRBV28 NA CASSFAGAQYSNQPQHF TGTGCCAGCAGTTTTGCAGGGGCCCAATATAGCAATCAGCCCCAGCATTTT
TRBJ2-3 NA TRBV7-3 NA CASSLRGKDTQYF TGTGCCAGCAGCTTGAGGGGGAAAGATACGCAGTATTTT
TRBJ2-1 TRBD2 TRBV29-1 NA CSVDPSGTHNEQFF TGCAGCGTTGACCCTAGCGGGACGCACAATGAGCAGTTCTTC
TRBJ2-4 NA TRBV28 NA CASSWELGSNIQYF TGTGCCAGCAGTTGGGAGCTGGGTAGTAACATTCAGTACTTC
TRBJ2-1 TRBD1 TRBV18 NA CASSPGQAGTHTYNEQFF TGTGCCAGCTCACCGGGACAGGCCGGGACCCACACCTACAATGAGCAGTTCTTC
TRBJ2-1 NA TRBV7-9 NA CASSYSVDNEQFF TGTGCCAGCAGCTATTCAGTCGACAATGAGCAGTTCTTC
TRBJ1-1 TRBD1 TRBV12-5 NA CASGRSRIRGPGYTEAFF TGTGCTAGTGGTCGCTCACGCATCAGGGGGCCGGGGTACACTGAAGCTTTCTTT
TRBJ2-2 NA TRBV15 NA CATSRDQGPGELFF TGTGCCACCAGCAGAGATCAGGGTCCGGGGGAGCTGTTTTTT
TRBJ1-5 TRBD1 TRBV2 NA CASSEGTGVYRRDQPQHF TGTGCCAGCAGTGAGGGGACAGGGGTTTACAGGCGGGATCAGCCCCAGCATTTT
TRBJ1-1 NA TRBV9 NA CASSPTGRELDTEAFF TGTGCCAGCAGCCCGACTGGGCGGGAGTTGGACACTGAAGCTTTCTTT
TRBJ1-4 TRBD1 TRBV18 NA CASSPRTGEDEKLFF TGTGCCAGCTCACCCCGGACAGGGGAGGATGAAAAACTGTTTTTT
TRBJ2-2 NA TRBV18 NA CASSIGGGSLTGELFF TGTGCCAGCTCAATAGGAGGAGGGTCCCTCACCGGGGAGCTGTTTTTT
TRBJ1-3 NA TRBV7-2 few CASSLMAAYSGNTIYF TGTGCCAGCAGCTTAATGGCGGCCTACTCTGGAAACACCATATATTTT
TRBJ1-2 TRBD1 TRBV19 NA CASSIDPGGVYGYTF TGTGCCAGTAGTATAGACCCAGGGGGAGTTTATGGCTACACCTTC
TRBJ1-2 NA TRBV7-9 NA CASSLAPSGSGYTF TGTGCCAGCAGCTTAGCGCCTTCAGGTTCTGGCTACACCTTC
TRBJ2-5 TRBD2 TRBV2 NA CASRPLRLAGVQETQYF TGTGCCAGCAGGCCCCTACGACTAGCGGGAGTCCAAGAGACCCAGTACTTC
TRBJ1-3 TRBD1 TRBV7-9 once CASSPGQTLNTIYF TGTGCCAGCAGCCCGGGACAGACTTTAAACACCATATATTTT
TRBJ1-4 NA TRBV6-5 once CASSYSAGFEKLFF TGTGCCAGCAGTTACTCAGCGGGCTTTGAAAAACTGTTTTTT
TRBJ1-2 NA TRBV27 NA CATRAPGRSYGYTF TGTGCCACCAGGGCACCAGGCCGCAGCTATGGCTACACCTTC
TRBJ2-2 TRBD2 TRBV5-6 NA CASNWGLAGPGELFF TGTGCCAGCAACTGGGGACTAGCGGGGCCCGGGGAGCTGTTTTTT
TRBJ2-1 TRBD2 TRBV7-6 NA CASSLVGTSGTYNEQFF TGTGCCAGCAGCTTAGTCGGGACTAGCGGGACATACAATGAGCAGTTCTTC
TRBJ2-5 NA TRBV6-1 NA CASSEALPTELQETQYF TGTGCCAGCAGTGAAGCGCTTCCCACAGAACTCCAAGAGACCCAGTACTTC
TRBJ1-1 TRBD1 TRBV10-3 NA CAIRQQGAPTEAFF TGTGCCATCAGGCAACAGGGGGCGCCCACTGAAGCTTTCTTT
TRBJ1-1 NA TRBV5-4 NA CASSLTSRVGTEAFF TGTGCCAGCAGCCTAACCTCCAGGGTAGGCACTGAAGCTTTCTTT
TRBJ1-2 NA TRBV7-9 NA CASSLQGRGDGYTF TGTGCCAGCAGCTTACAAGGTCGGGGAGATGGCTACACCTTC